The entry below describes one T cell receptor (beta chain). The data belong to a study of graft-versus-host responses after intestinal transplantation. At the level of the study: Recipients had transplants, and these were multivisceral, liver-intestinal, or isolated intestinal. Anti-thymocyte globulin induction was given to all recipients, followed by tacrolimus and steroids for roughly 3 years.

The method was immunoSEQ multiplex PCR; TCRdb's version includes in-frame clones alone and lacks a portion of them. This sample has approximately 14,000 clones, with 70% to 75% found just once. This CDR3 region has 18 residues. V dropped 6 bases and J dropped 4 bases, with 22 bases sitting between them. Germline CDR1 reads KGHSH; CDR2 reads LQKENI. Lymphocytes from graft epithelium and lamina propria were isolated. The material was ileum tissue, obtained 16 days after intestinal transplant. The V gene is TRBV18, the J gene TRBJ2-6, with a tentative D call TRBD2 (5 bases). This receptor was obtained from a human patient who received an intestinal transplant, so some T cells may come from the graft donor. The CDR3 DNA reads TGTGCCAGCTCTCGGCAGGAGGTCCCAACCGCCGGGGCCAACGTCCTGACTTTC. This gives the protein CASSRQEVPTAGANVLTF.